The 28 T cell receptor beta chains listed next were all sequenced from one sample in a study of blood T cell repertoires in COVID-19. The table came from immunoSEQ multiplex PCR; TCRdb's copy has only in-frame clones and leaves some out. The sample records about 260,000 clones, approximately 90% being singletons. Sequenced material: PBMCs or T cells enriched from blood (not recorded which). The receptors stem from a man aged 40-49 years who had been exposed to COVID-19.

The chain uses TRBV9 and TRBJ1-1, with 7 bases matching TRBD1. Unmatched junction bases numbered 9, after V lost 3 bases and J lost 1 base. The CDR3 is made up of 16 amino acids. Germline CDR1 and CDR2: SGDLS and YYNGEE. Written as DNA, the CDR3 is TGTGCCAGCAGCGAACACCCGACAGGGAGGAACACTGAAGCTTTCTTT. It codes for CASSEHPTGRNTEAFF.

The V gene is TRBV2, the J gene TRBJ2-2; D is unresolved. V was pared by 4 bases and J by 1 base, with 7 bases between. Germline CDR1 SNHLY, CDR2 FYNNEI. This CDR3 contains 14 residues. CDR3 residues: CASSVYRNTGELFF. The CDR3 DNA sequence: TGTGCCAGCAGTGTCTACAGGAACACCGGGGAGCTGTTTTTT.

V and J are TRBV12-3 or TRBV12-4 and TRBJ2-2, with a possible D match to TRBD2 (5 bases). V was clipped by 10 bases and J by 12 bases, with 18 bases between them. This CDR3 is built from 12 residues. CDR3 nucleotide sequence: TGTGCCACCTTAATCTTTGGACTCCAGCTGTTTTTT. It translates to CATLIFGLQLFF.

This clone was observed a handful of times. The chain couples TRBV5-4 to TRBJ1-2; 12 nucleotides match TRBD1. This CDR3 is built from 16 residues. The V and J ends lost 0 bases and 8 bases, in that order; junction bases with no gene match: 8. The germline V gene has CDR1 SGHNT and CDR2 YYREEE (reference sequence). This CDR3 is CASSLGLGQGAQGYTF. The CDR3 coding sequence is TGTGCCAGCAGCTTGGGATTGGGACAGGGGGCGCAAGGCTACACCTTC.

CDR3 nucleotides: TGTGCCAGCAGTTCCAAGCCCGACAGGGTCCACTATGGCTACACCTTC. Translated: CASSSKPDRVHYGYTF. The gene calls are TRBV27 and TRBJ1-2; 7 nucleotides line up with TRBD1. Germline CDR1 reads MNHEY; CDR2 reads SMNVEV (reference sequence). The CDR3 has 16 amino acids. V lost 4 bases to trimming and J lost 3 bases; unmatched junction nucleotides: 11.

The V call is TRBV3-1 (or the pseudogene TRBV3-2), the J call TRBJ2-5, with 13 bases identical to TRBD2. CDR1 is LGHDT, CDR2 YNNKEL, per germline (reference sequence). The CDR3 loop spans 20 amino acids. J lost 0 bases, V lost 2 bases, and 12 bases had no gene match. CDR3 in amino acids: CASSQPYTSGRDQYQETQYF. CDR3 DNA: TGTGCCAGCAGCCAACCCTACACTAGCGGGAGGGATCAGTACCAAGAGACCCAGTACTTC.

The V call is TRBV19, the J call TRBJ2-7; D perhaps matches TRBD1 (6 bases). The CDR3 length is 15 residues. CDR1 and CDR2 from the germline V gene are LNHDA and SQIVND (reference sequence). V shed 5 bases and J shed 1 base, with 15 bases lying between them. CDR3 nucleotide sequence: TGTGCCAGTAGTCCTTACTCGGACAGTTCCTACGAGCAGTACTTC. Protein product: CASSPYSDSSYEQYF.

This chain joins TRBV19 and TRBJ2-1; no firm D call. This CDR3 region has 16 residues. V gave up 6 bases and J gave up 0 bases, with 15 bases separating them. Germline V gene lookup returns CDR1 LNHDA and CDR2 SQIVND (reference sequence). CDR3 sequence: CASSILAASSYNEQFF. CDR3 coding DNA: TGTGCCAGTAGCATCCTCGCCGCGAGCTCCTACAATGAGCAGTTCTTC. Variable domain in full (rest from reference TRBV19 and TRBJ2-1): DGGITQSPKYLFRKEGQNVTLSCEQNLNHDAMYWYRQDPGQGLRLIYYSQIVNDFQKGDIAEGYSVSREKKESFPLTVTSAQKNPTAFYLCASSILAASSYNEQFFGPGTRLTVL.

The rearrangement joins TRBV19 to TRBJ2-5, with TRBD2 matching over 8 bases. CDR3 length: 13 residues. V shed 5 bases, J shed 5 bases, and the junction held 4 bases outside the gene matches. From germline, CDR1 is LNHDA and CDR2 SQIVND (reference sequence). The CDR3 nucleotides read TGTGCCAGTAGTGGGACTAGTGAGGAGACCCAGTACTTC. It encodes CASSGTSEETQYF.

V usage is TRBV3-1 (or the pseudogene TRBV3-2) and J usage is TRBJ2-7; D remains unclear. Trimming took 4 bases from V and 3 from J, leaving 4 bases between them. The CDR3 contains 11 residues. Germline V CDR1 and CDR2: LGHDT, YNNKEL (reference sequence). CDR3 loop: CASSLRYEQYF. The CDR3 DNA sequence: TGTGCCAGCAGCCTGCGCTACGAGCAGTACTTC.

Only one count was recorded for this clone. This chain connects TRBV28 to TRBJ2-5; D might be TRBD1 (6 bases). Looked up from germline, CDR1 is MDHEN and CDR2 is SYDVKM. The V and J ends lost 3 bases and 0 bases respectively, with 14 bases between them. CDR3 size: 16 residues. In DNA form, the CDR3 reads TGTGCCAGCAGTTTCCGACGGGACATAAACCAAGAGACCCAGTACTTC. Translation: CASSFRRDINQETQYF.

The chain uses TRBV21-1 and TRBJ1-2; the table's D gene call, TRBD1, was not cross checked with the DNA. TRBV21-1 is labeled a pseudogene. This CDR3 contains 15 residues. Here the CDR3 reads CASSPMGRAYYGYTF. The DNA of the CDR3 is TGTGCCAGCAGCCCAATGGGCAGGGCGTATTATGGCTACACCTTC.

In its sample, this clone was seen once. The genes are TRBV3-1 (or the pseudogene TRBV3-2) and TRBJ2-3; 8 bases agree with TRBD2. The CDR3 contains 16 residues. Germline assignment: CDR1 LGHDT and CDR2 YNNKEL (reference sequence). V dropped 4 bases and J dropped 2; count of bases not matched to a gene: 8. The CDR3 loop is CASSPASGFNTDTQYF. The CDR3 nucleotides are TGTGCCAGCAGCCCCGCTAGCGGGTTTAACACAGATACGCAGTATTTT.

The chain employs TRBV7-2 and TRBJ2-1; 7 bases match TRBD2. The CDR3 has 15 amino acids. V gave up 3 bases and J gave up 7 bases; unmatched junction bases: 9. Germline assignment: CDR1 SGHTA and CDR2 FQGNSA. CDR3 amino acids: CASSLGGASGNEQFF. CDR3 nucleotides: TGTGCCAGCAGCTTGGGGGGAGCTAGCGGTAATGAGCAGTTCTTC. The complete variable domain, with remaining parts taken from reference TRBV7-2 and TRBJ2-1, reads GAGVSQSPSNKVTEKGKDVELRCDPISGHTALYWYRQSLGQGLEFLIYFQGNSAPDKSGLPSDRFSAERTGGSVSTLTIQRTQQEDSAVYLCASSLGGASGNEQFFGPGTRLTVL.

This clone has only one observation. The CDR3 is CASSPRGGRLGMETQYF. DNA of the CDR3: TGTGCCAGCAGCCCACGTGGAGGGCGTTTGGGCATGGAGACCCAGTACTTC. The chain has TRBV7-3 and TRBJ2-5; tentative D call: TRBD2 (6 bases). This CDR3 has 17 amino acids. V shed 5 bases and J shed 5 bases, with 24 bases lying between them. Germline values: CDR1 SGHTA, CDR2 FQGTGA.

This clone was seen a handful of times. V and J are TRBV19 and TRBJ1-4, with 10 bases matching TRBD1. CDR3 length: 16 amino acids. V lost 2 bases and J lost 3; bases outside the gene matches: 3. Germline assignment: CDR1 LNHDA and CDR2 SQIVND (reference sequence). Written as DNA, the CDR3 is TGTGCCAGTAGTATATTTGGGACAGGGGCTAATGAAAAACTGTTTTTT. This sequence encodes CASSIFGTGANEKLFF.

The V gene is TRBV19, the J gene TRBJ2-3; 12 bases map to TRBD2. CDR1 LNHDA and CDR2 SQIVND come from the germline V gene (reference sequence). CDR3 length equals 17 residues. The V gene end was trimmed by 7 bases and the J gene end by 2 bases; junction bases not matched to a gene: 10. The CDR3 loop is CASTRRLAGEDTDTQYF. CDR3 coding DNA: TGTGCCAGTACCCGCCGACTAGCGGGGGAGGACACAGATACGCAGTATTTT.

This chain joins TRBV14 and TRBJ1-3; no definite D call. The V gene's germline CDR1 is SGHDN and CDR2 FVKESK. CDR3 length: 14 residues. V was clipped by 1 base and J by 4 bases, with 8 bases between them. CDR3 coding DNA: TGTGCCAGCAGCCAAGGATCGCAGGGAAACACCATATATTTT. Protein: CASSQGSQGNTIYF.

The V and J genes are TRBV27 and TRBJ1-2; D is perhaps TRBD1 (5 bases). Germline V gives CDR1 MNHEY, CDR2 SMNVEV (reference sequence). This CDR3 spans 17 amino acids. Trimming stripped 5 bases from V and 0 bases from J, with 19 bases between. CDR3 sequence: CASSPRPRQPSNYGYTF. The CDR3 region has the DNA TGTGCCAGCAGTCCCCGGCCCCGACAGCCTTCTAACTATGGCTACACCTTC.

The chain combines TRBV6-5 with TRBJ1-1, with TRBD1 as a possible D gene (5 bases). Per the germline V gene, CDR1 is MNHEY and CDR2 is SVGAGI. The ends were cut back, 7 bases at V and 4 bases at J, with 16 bases in the middle. The length of the CDR3 is 14 residues. CDR3 loop: CASKQAAQGTEAFF. CDR3 bases: TGTGCCAGCAAGCAGGCCGCTCAGGGCACTGAAGCTTTCTTT.

Only one count was recorded for this clone. The chain has TRBV28 and TRBJ2-1, with 8 bases lining up with TRBD1. The junction had 9 bases not matched to a gene; V was cut back by 5 bases and J by 12 bases. This CDR3 has 13 amino acids. Germline-derived CDR1 and CDR2 are MDHEN and SYDVKM. The CDR3 here is CASSQDRVRVQFF. The CDR3 nucleotides read TGTGCCAGCAGTCAGGACAGGGTAAGGGTGCAGTTCTTC. The full variable domain, its missing parts supplied by reference TRBV28 and TRBJ2-1, is DVKVTQSSRYLVKRTGEKVFLECVQDMDHENMFWYRQDPGLGLRLIYFSYDVKMKEKGDIPEGYSVSREKKERFSLILESASTNQTSMYLCASSQDRVRVQFFGPGTRLTVL.

This clone occurred once. This chain uses TRBV15 with TRBJ2-7; D is undetermined. The ends were cut back, 0 bases at V and 6 bases at J, with 15 bases in the middle. Germline V CDR1 and CDR2: LNHNV, YYDKDF (reference sequence). There are 15 residues in the CDR3. CDR3 in amino acids: CATSRDPNFSGEQYF. CDR3 in DNA: TGTGCCACCAGCAGAGATCCGAACTTCTCGGGCGAGCAGTACTTC.

The rearrangement uses TRBV28 and TRBJ2-1; 7 bases are a match to TRBD2. CDR1 is MDHEN and CDR2 is SYDVKM in the germline V gene. J gave up 8 bases and V 6 bases, and 7 bases lay outside the gene matches. CDR3 length: 13 residues. This CDR3 is CASSSPGGDEQFF. CDR3 DNA sequence: TGTGCCAGCAGCTCACCTGGGGGGGATGAGCAGTTCTTC.

J is TRBJ2-3 and V is TRBV7-3, with 7 bases matching TRBD2. Germline-derived CDR1 and CDR2 are SGHTA and FQGTGA. The V gene end was trimmed by 5 bases and the J gene end by 6 bases; junction bases not matched to a gene: 8. The CDR3 has 14 amino acids. CDR3 coding DNA: TGTGCCAGCAGCCCGCTGGGGGGGAGGGATACGCAGTATTTT. It codes for CASSPLGGRDTQYF.

This clone was picked up one time. The rearrangement links TRBV19 to TRBJ2-7, with a possible D match to TRBD2 (6 bases). The CDR3 length is 16 residues. Germline assignment: CDR1 LNHDA and CDR2 SQIVND (reference sequence). V lost 7 bases to trimming and J lost 7 bases, with 26 bases between them. Written as DNA, the CDR3 is TGTGCCAGTAAAAGGTCGGGGATGGATCTTGGGAGGGAGCAGTACTTC. Its translation: CASKRSGMDLGREQYF.

The J gene is TRBJ2-7, the V gene TRBV11-2, with 10 bases that match TRBD1. The junction had 5 bases not matched to a gene; V was cut back by 3 bases and J by 6 bases. This CDR3 has 14 amino acids. In germline, CDR1 is SGHAT, CDR2 FQNNGV. The CDR3: CASSFRTGGTEQYF. CDR3 bases: TGTGCCAGCAGCTTCCGGACAGGGGGTACCGAGCAGTACTTC.

The genes are TRBV10-1 and TRBJ2-7, with 9 positions matching TRBD2. This CDR3 region has 15 residues. Germline V gives CDR1 WNHNN, CDR2 SYGVQD (reference sequence). J lost 4 bases, V lost 0 bases, and 4 bases had no gene match. CDR3 nucleotides: TGCGCCAGCAGTGAGTCGACTAGCGGAGTTTACGAGCAGTACTTC. Protein product: CASSESTSGVYEQYF.

This sequence joins TRBV6-2 or TRBV6-3 and TRBJ2-5; D remains unclear. With 5 bases removed from V and 4 bases from J, the gap between germline ends came to 14 bases. From germline, CDR1 is MNHEY and CDR2 SVGEGT. This CDR3 is 14 amino acids long. Here the CDR3 reads CASSTLRKIETQYF. CDR3 DNA: TGTGCCAGCAGTACGTTGCGGAAAATAGAGACCCAGTACTTC.